Each of the 27 T cell receptor beta chains below was sequenced from the same sample in a study of human T cells and chemical hapten exposure (dated by TCRdb to the early 2020s). The time point label here, explained by the study, means: patch test 3, about 24 weeks after DPC sensitization. Reading the label with the study, this specimen's treatment or condition is: therapeutic diphenylcyclopropenone sensitization with weekly scalp DPC. To prepare the library, RACE was applied. Sequencing was performed on a NextSeq 500. In TCRdb, the public reads were trimmed at Q25 with fastp and aligned with MiXCR, with productive beta chains retained. CDR3 protein sequences are deduplicated, and each keeps its most common genes and DNA. Present in this sample are some 74,000 distinct CDR3 sequences, roughly 13% of which were seen just once. Of the sample, 4.5% to 6% is held by the ten largest clones. The input for sequencing was whole blood, taken in connection with sensitization to the hapten diphenylcyclopropenone (DPC). The receptor source for this set is a woman in her fifties or sixties with alopecia areata. Some clones in this sample may be carry-over from other donors' samples.

This chain links TRBV5-8 with TRBJ1-2, with TRBD1 as a possible D gene (5 bases). Germline V lookup: CDR1 SGHTS, CDR2 YDEGEE. This CDR3 has 18 amino acids. Trimming cost V 0 bases and J 0 bases, with 18 bases left between them. The CDR3: CASSLDVGVPPTNYGYTF. In nucleotides, the CDR3 is TGTGCCAGCAGCTTGGATGTAGGGGTCCCACCGACTAACTATGGCTACACCTTC.

This clonotype showed up just a few times. The chain carries TRBV10-3 and TRBJ2-1; 8 nucleotides agree with TRBD2. J was trimmed by 6 bases and V by 2 bases; bases with no gene match: 9. Germline V gene data show CDR1 as ENHRY and CDR2 as SYGVKD. This CDR3 has 16 residues. CDR3 protein: CAISEGTRSLSNEQFF. The CDR3 DNA follows: TGTGCCATCAGTGAGGGGACTAGATCCCTCTCCAATGAGCAGTTCTTC.

This clonotype was counted between two and nine times. CDR3 sequence (DNA): TGCAGCGTTGAAACCGTCCTCACCTACGAGCAGTACTTC. It translates to CSVETVLTYEQYF. This chain connects TRBV29-1 to TRBJ2-7, with D unresolved. Germline loops: CDR1 SQVTM, CDR2 ANQGSEA. The CDR3 spans 13 residues. V was pared by 2 bases and J by 2 bases, with 10 bases between.

This clonotype was seen ten or more times. The rearrangement uses TRBV7-9 and TRBJ2-3; TRBD1 aligns across 7 bases. The CDR3 length is 16 residues. Unmatched junction bases numbered 11, after V lost 6 bases and J lost 2 bases. Germline loops: CDR1 SEHNR, CDR2 FQNEAQ (reference sequence). The CDR3 nucleotides are TGTGCCAGCAGTCCGCGGACAGGTCCCTCCACAGATACGCAGTATTTT. Translation: CASSPRTGPSTDTQYF.

This clonotype came up a few times. The genes are TRBV7-2 and TRBJ2-3; no clear D. V was cut by 1 base and J by 3 bases, with 11 bases left in between. The CDR3 covers 15 residues. CDR1 is SGHTA, CDR2 FQGNSA, per germline. The CDR3 DNA is TGTGCCAGCAGCTTAGACCCCTACGGGACAGATACGCAGTATTTT. Its protein is CASSLDPYGTDTQYF.

The table lists this clonotype with many counts. The rearrangement uses TRBV11-2 and TRBJ2-1; D may correspond to TRBD1 or TRBD2 (6 bases each). Germline V lookup: CDR1 SGHAT, CDR2 FQNNGV. V was clipped by 2 bases and J by 8 bases, with 22 bases between them. There are 17 residues in the CDR3. The CDR3 sequence: CASSLRRDNSMDYEQFF. The CDR3 DNA reads TGTGCCAGCAGCTTACGGCGGGACAACAGTATGGACTATGAGCAGTTCTTC.

The V call is TRBV5-4, the J call TRBJ2-7, with TRBD1 identical over 7 bases. With 2 bases clipped from V and 4 bases from J, the junction kept 9 bases outside the gene matches. Germline V gene data show CDR1 as SGHNT and CDR2 as YYREEE (reference sequence). This CDR3 has 15 residues. The CDR3 region has the DNA TGTGCCAGCAGCTTCCGGCGGACAGGAGCTTACGAGCAGTACTTC. Encoded protein: CASSFRRTGAYEQYF.

The rearrangement uses TRBV5-4 and TRBJ2-1; possible D gene TRBD2, 5 bases. CDR1 is SGHNT, CDR2 YYREEE, per germline (reference sequence). The CDR3 has 15 residues. Trimming left V 4 bases short and J 2 bases short, with 13 bases between. The CDR3 nucleotides read TGTGCCAGCAGCATGGTTCGGGAAACCTACAATGAGCAGTTCTTC. The encoded protein is CASSMVRETYNEQFF. The entire variable domain, with the rest obtained from reference TRBV5-4 and TRBJ2-1, is as follows: ETGVTQSPTHLIKTRGQQVTLRCSSQSGHNTVSWYQQALGQGPQFIFQYYREEENGRGNFPPRFSGLQFPNYSSELNVNALELDDSALYLCASSMVRETYNEQFFGPGTRLTVL.

The chain joins TRBV7-9 to TRBJ2-1; D call uncertain. Per germline, CDR1 SEHNR and CDR2 FQNEAQ (reference sequence). The V end lost 3 bases, the J end lost 8 bases, and 2 bases lay between the germline ends. This CDR3 is built from 10 residues. The CDR3 is CASSFHEQFF. The CDR3 DNA reads TGTGCCAGCAGCTTCCATGAGCAGTTCTTC.

This clonotype was recorded a few times. This chain uses TRBV7-2 with TRBJ2-1, with D unresolved. CDR3 length: 11 residues. Germline CDR1 and CDR2: SGHTA and FQGNSA. Between the trimmed V and J ends, which lost 4 bases and 5 bases, there was a span of 3 bases. CDR3 in amino acids: CASSYHNEQFF. Written as DNA, the CDR3 is TGTGCCAGCAGCTATCACAATGAGCAGTTCTTC.

At least ten counts were recorded for this clonotype. The rearrangement joins TRBV7-6 to TRBJ2-1; possibly TRBD1 or TRBD2 for D (6 bases each). V was trimmed by 5 bases and J by 8 bases, leaving 19 bases between them. The germline gives CDR1 SGHVS, CDR2 FNYEAQ. The CDR3 is 15 amino acids. This CDR3 is CASSPLGGRSDEQFF. The CDR3 DNA sequence: TGTGCCAGCAGCCCCTTAGGGGGGAGATCAGATGAGCAGTTCTTC.

The chain carries TRBV9 and TRBJ2-5; D remains ambiguous. This CDR3 is 13 amino acids long. V gave up 3 bases and J gave up 1 base, with 7 bases separating them. Germline V gene sequence: CDR1 SGDLS, CDR2 YYNGEE. CDR3 sequence: CASSGHVQETQYF. CDR3 DNA: TGTGCCAGCAGCGGACACGTCCAAGAGACCCAGTACTTC.

This clonotype appeared many times. The chain combines TRBV12-3 or TRBV12-4 with TRBJ2-1; TRBD2 aligns across 9 bases. V lost 6 bases, J lost 1 base, and 13 bases stayed unmatched. The CDR3 is 18 residues long. The CDR3 DNA follows: TGTGCCAGCAGCCTCCTAGCGGGGACCCAAATGTCCTACAATGAGCAGTTCTTC. It yields the protein CASSLLAGTQMSYNEQFF.

This clonotype was picked up a small number of times. CDR3 region: CASSSSLAQETQYF. The CDR3 region has the DNA TGTGCCAGTAGTTCTTCACTAGCCCAAGAGACCCAGTACTTC. The V gene is TRBV19, the J gene TRBJ2-5; perhaps TRBD2 as D (6 bases). The CDR3 consists of 14 residues. Trimming removed 5 bases at V and 1 base at J, with 11 bases between. Germline V CDR1 and CDR2: LNHDA, SQIVND (reference sequence).

Ten or more counts support this clonotype. The rearrangement uses TRBV11-2 and TRBJ2-5; D possibly corresponds to TRBD2 (6 bases). The CDR3 loop spans 14 amino acids. Looked up from germline, CDR1 is SGHAT and CDR2 is FQNNGV. The V and J ends lost 4 bases and 5 bases respectively, with 14 bases between them. The CDR3 here is CASSSRLVRETQYF. The CDR3 coding sequence is TGTGCCAGCAGCTCAAGACTAGTTAGGGAGACCCAGTACTTC.

Regarding this clonotype: At one end the junction does not follow the germline gene, possibly because of a read error. J is TRBJ2-5 and V is TRBV18, with TRBD1 matching over 7 bases. The CDR3 spans 16 residues. Germline loops: CDR1 KGHSH, CDR2 LQKENI. The CDR3 sequence: CASSLTTGNKQGTQYF. The CDR3 DNA follows: TGTGCCAGCTCACTAACGACAGGGAACAAGCAAGGGACCCAGTACTTC.

With regard to this clonotype: A read error is possible here, since a much larger clone lies one base away. This chain joins TRBV3-1 and TRBJ1-1; 7 positions match TRBD1. The CDR3 contains 13 residues. In germline, CDR1 is LGHDT, CDR2 YNNKEL (reference sequence). The CDR3 here is CASSPTGLTVAFF. CDR3 coding DNA: TGTGCCAGCAGCCCGACAGGGCTCACTGTAGCTTTCTTT.

The chain recombines TRBV27 with TRBJ2-1; 12 positions match TRBD2. The V segment lost 6 bases and the J segment 7 bases; nucleotides outside the gene matches: 13. CDR1 is MNHEY, CDR2 SMNVEV, per germline (reference sequence). The CDR3 consists of 17 residues. This chain's CDR3 is CASSQNTRLAGVNEQFF. CDR3 in DNA: TGTGCCAGCAGCCAGAACACCAGACTAGCGGGAGTAAATGAGCAGTTCTTC.

This chain uses TRBV29-1 with TRBJ2-7; 7 bases align to TRBD2. This CDR3 is built from 12 residues. V shed 4 bases and J 3 bases; nucleotides not matched to a gene: 3. The V gene's germline CDR1 is SQVTM and CDR2 ANQGSEA. The CDR3 sequence is CSVGASGYEQYF. CDR3 coding DNA: TGCAGCGTTGGGGCTAGCGGCTACGAGCAGTACTTC.

In its sample, this clonotype was seen many times. This chain joins TRBV18 and TRBJ2-7; the D gene is possibly TRBD1 (7 bases). Germline CDR1 is KGHSH and CDR2 is LQKENI. Trimming left V 6 bases short and J 0 bases short, with 9 bases between. The CDR3 has 13 residues. As DNA, the CDR3 is TGTGCCAGCTCGCGGGACAGCTCCTACGAGCAGTACTTC. It encodes CASSRDSSYEQYF. The whole variable domain, filled in from reference TRBV18 and TRBJ2-7, reads NAGVMQNPRHLVRRRGQEARLRCSPMKGHSHVYWYRQLPEEGLKFMVYLQKENIIDESGMPKERFSAEFPKEGPSILRIQQVVRGDSAAYFCASSRDSSYEQYFGPGTRLTVT.

The genes are TRBV20-1 and TRBJ2-1; 11 bases match TRBD2. The CDR3 has 15 residues. The V gene end was trimmed by 8 bases and the J gene end by 5 bases; junction bases not matched to a gene: 11. Germline lookup yields CDR1 DFQATT and CDR2 SNEGSKA (reference sequence). The CDR3 sequence: CSPSSGGILNNEQFF. CDR3 DNA sequence: TGCAGTCCCTCTAGCGGGGGGATTCTTAACAATGAGCAGTTCTTC.

This clonotype was recorded at least ten times. The chain carries TRBV27 and TRBJ2-7; perhaps TRBD1 as D (5 bases). V dropped 5 bases and J dropped 2 bases, with 13 bases sitting between them. Germline assignment: CDR1 MNHEY and CDR2 SMNVEV (reference sequence). The CDR3 contains 14 residues. CDR3 amino acids: CASSARQPPYEQYF. The CDR3 DNA follows: TGTGCCAGCAGTGCCCGACAGCCCCCCTACGAGCAGTACTTC.

V usage is TRBV27 and J usage is TRBJ1-2; TRBD1 agrees at 7 bases. CDR3 size: 16 residues. Germline values: CDR1 MNHEY, CDR2 SMNVEV (reference sequence). V was clipped by 3 bases and J by 4 bases; unmatched bases: 11. The chain's CDR3 is CASSFKGGKGAYGYTF. CDR3 nucleotide sequence: TGTGCCAGCAGTTTCAAGGGAGGGAAGGGGGCCTATGGCTACACCTTC.

The chain carries TRBV6-5 and TRBJ2-1; possibly TRBD1 or TRBD2 for D (5 bases each). The CDR3 spans 16 residues. Germline CDR1 reads MNHEY; CDR2 reads SVGAGI. V lost 5 bases and J 0 bases, leaving 14 bases between the germline ends. Here the CDR3 reads CASSRDRLFSYNEQFF. The CDR3 DNA reads TGTGCCAGCAGTCGGGACCGCCTTTTCTCCTACAATGAGCAGTTCTTC.

This chain links TRBV18 with TRBJ2-1; D remains ambiguous. Germline V lookup: CDR1 KGHSH, CDR2 LQKENI. V was clipped by 6 bases and J by 0 bases, with 12 bases between them. CDR3 length: 15 amino acids. CDR3 DNA: TGTGCCAGCTCGCAGGCGGTAAGCTCCTACAATGAGCAGTTCTTC. Translating it yields CASSQAVSSYNEQFF.

This chain links TRBV12-5 with TRBJ2-1; 10 nucleotides agree with TRBD2. This CDR3 spans 17 amino acids. Germline assignment: CDR1 LGHNT and CDR2 FRNRAP. With 3 bases clipped from V and 0 bases from J, the junction kept 5 bases outside the gene matches. CDR3 sequence (DNA): TGTGCTAGTGGTTTTTCCTCTAGCGGGAGCTCCTACAATGAGCAGTTCTTC. The encoded protein is CASGFSSSGSSYNEQFF.

V gene TRBV29-1 combines with J gene TRBJ1-2, with TRBD1 matching 8 bases. Germline CDR1 and CDR2: SQVTM and ANQGSEA. The CDR3 length is 13 residues. Unmatched junction bases numbered 3, after V lost 6 bases and J lost 0 bases. CDR3 sequence reads: CSVRTGTNYGYTF. The CDR3 nucleotides are TGCAGCGTCAGGACAGGGACTAACTATGGCTACACCTTC.